What follows are 16 T cell receptor beta chains derived from one specimen sequenced in a study of Ad26.COV2.S vaccination and SARS-CoV-2 variants. Noted treatment: roughly 20 received Ad26.COV2.S at low or high dose, single or two shots; 5 received placebo; per-sample allocation not given. Each sample was drawn 63 days after the first injection (of vaccine or placebo). The repertoire was sequenced with immunoSEQ multiplex PCR; TCRdb's copy has only in-frame clones and lacks some. The sample lists under 300,000 clones, 87% occurring once. This material consisted of peripheral blood, taken in a trial of Ad26.COV2.S vaccine versus placebo. Receptor source: a person between 18 and 60 years old who received the Ad26.COV2.S COVID-19 vaccine or a placebo.

V usage is TRBV15 and J usage is TRBJ1-5; the match to TRBD1 covers 10 bases. CDR1 LNHNV and CDR2 YYDKDF come from the germline V gene (reference sequence). V shed 4 bases, J shed 5 bases, and the junction held 5 bases outside the gene matches. The CDR3 extends over 15 amino acids. CDR3 sequence: CATSIGTGVYQPQHF. CDR3 in DNA: TGTGCCACCAGCATTGGGACAGGGGTTTATCAGCCCCAGCATTTT.

This chain uses TRBV19 with TRBJ2-2; D uncertain. The CDR3 has 13 amino acids. V lost 7 bases and J lost 4, with 10 bases in between. Germline-derived CDR1 and CDR2 are LNHDA and SQIVND (reference sequence). Written as DNA, the CDR3 is TGTGCCAGTAATCCAGCCCGCACCGGGGAGCTGTTTTTT. Translated, it gives CASNPARTGELFF.

This chain links TRBV28 with TRBJ1-5, with no clear D. V lost 4 bases, J lost 1 base, and 8 bases lay in between. CDR1 and CDR2 (germline): MDHEN, SYDVKM. The length of the CDR3 is 14 residues. As DNA, the CDR3 is TGTGCCAGCAGTTCCTACCTCAGCAATCAGCCCCAGCATTTT. It specifies CASSSYLSNQPQHF.

V gene TRBV3-1 (or the pseudogene TRBV3-2) combines with J gene TRBJ2-1, with D unresolved. Germline V gene sequence: CDR1 LGHDT, CDR2 YNNKEL (reference sequence). Trimming took off 4 bases at V and 8 bases at J, with 21 bases between the two ends. The length of the CDR3 is 16 residues. CDR3 protein: CASSPHSAVLSDEQFF. CDR3 DNA: TGTGCCAGCAGCCCGCATTCGGCTGTTCTGTCGGATGAGCAGTTCTTC.

V is TRBV7-3 and J is TRBJ2-7; 15 nucleotides agree with TRBD2. The length of the CDR3 is 15 residues. Germline trimming cut 5 bases from V and 5 bases from J; bases unmatched to any gene: 4. Germline V gene data show CDR1 as SGHTA and CDR2 as FQGTGA. The CDR3 DNA is TGTGCCAGCAGCATAGGGACTAGCGGGGGGAACGAGCAGTACTTC. This encodes CASSIGTSGGNEQYF.

CDR3 sequence (DNA): TGTGCCAGCAGGGGACAGGGACATCAGCCCCAGCATTTT. It codes for CASRGQGHQPQHF. This chain links TRBV12-3 or TRBV12-4 with TRBJ1-5; 9 bases fit TRBD1. The length of the CDR3 is 13 residues. Trimming cost V 6 bases and J 5 bases; bases outside gene matches: 2.

The chain couples TRBV30 to TRBJ2-3, with a possible D match to TRBD1 (8 bases). Germline V gene sequence: CDR1 GTSNPN, CDR2 SVGIG (reference sequence). This CDR3 has 14 residues. Trimming took 0 bases from V and 6 from J, leaving 13 bases between them. The CDR3 nucleotides read TGTGCCTGGAGTGTACAGGGGGGGAGTGATACGCAGTATTTT. It yields the protein CAWSVQGGSDTQYF.

This clone has just a few counts. The V call is TRBV6-4, the J call TRBJ2-6; no reliable D call. With 5 bases removed from V and 0 bases from J, the gap between germline ends came to 5 bases. The CDR3 is 14 residues long. Germline V lookup: CDR1 MRHNA, CDR2 SNTAGT. CDR3 sequence (DNA): TGTGCCAGCAGTCAGCTCTCTGGGGCCAACGTCCTGACTTTC. It encodes CASSQLSGANVLTF.

The chain links TRBV5-1 to TRBJ2-1, with 8 positions matching TRBD1. V lost 3 bases to trimming and J lost 4 bases; unmatched junction nucleotides: 6. Looked up from germline, CDR1 is SGHRS and CDR2 is YFSETQ. The CDR3 has 15 residues. The CDR3 spells CASSSGQGGYNEQFF. In DNA form, the CDR3 reads TGCGCCAGCAGCTCCGGACAGGGTGGGTACAATGAGCAGTTCTTC. The full variable domain, in which reference TRBV5-1 and TRBJ2-1 provide the parts outside the CDR3, is KAGVTQTPRYLIKTRGQQVTLSCSPISGHRSVSWYQQTPGQGLQFLFEYFSETQRNKGNFPGRFSGRQFSNSRSEMNVSTLELGDSALYLCASSSGQGGYNEQFFGPGTRLTVL.

This clone was recorded once. The chain carries TRBV7-9 and TRBJ2-7; possibly TRBD2 for D (6 bases). Germline V CDR1 and CDR2: SEHNR, FQNEAQ (reference sequence). The CDR3 consists of 17 residues. V was cut by 0 bases and J by 2 bases, with 17 bases left in between. The CDR3 spells CASSLAAGSGPPYEQYV. As DNA, the CDR3 is TGTGCCAGCAGCTTAGCGGCGGGTAGCGGTCCCCCCTACGAGCAGTACGTC.

The chain has TRBV2 and TRBJ2-2; no reliable D call. This CDR3 region has 13 residues. The V end was cut by 6 bases, the J end by 6 bases, with 11 bases between. CDR1 and CDR2 from the germline V gene are SNHLY and FYNNEI. CDR3 bases: TGTGCCAGCAGAGGGATAAAGGCCGGGGAGCTGTTTTTT. Amino acid sequence: CASRGIKAGELFF.

V is TRBV25-1 and J is TRBJ1-3; D gene ambiguous. The germline V gene encodes CDR1 MGHDK and CDR2 SYGVNS. This CDR3 spans 13 amino acids. Trimming shortened V by 4 bases and J by 4 bases, and 8 bases separated the two germline ends. The CDR3 sequence is CASSVSRGNTIYF. As DNA, the CDR3 is TGTGCCAGCAGTGTGAGCAGAGGAAACACCATATATTTT.

The chain links TRBV9 to TRBJ2-1; TRBD1 or TRBD2 may be the D gene (6 bases each). The CDR3 has 15 residues. CDR1 and CDR2 (germline): SGDLS, YYNGEE. V was clipped by 2 bases and J by 5 bases, with 14 bases between them. This CDR3 is CASSVGPGADNEQFF. In nucleotides, the CDR3 is TGTGCCAGCAGCGTCGGCCCGGGGGCGGACAATGAGCAGTTCTTC. Full variable domain (remainder filled in from reference TRBV9 and TRBJ2-1): DSGVTQTPKHLITATGQRVTLRCSPRSGDLSVYWYQQSLDQGLQFLIQYYNGEERAKGNILERFSAQQFPDLHSELNLSSLELGDSALYFCASSVGPGADNEQFFGPGTRLTVL.

The gene calls are TRBV18 and TRBJ2-2, with 7 bases identical to TRBD1. Germline V gene sequence: CDR1 KGHSH, CDR2 LQKENI. V lost 5 bases, J lost 4 bases, and 7 bases stayed unmatched. The CDR3 contains 15 residues. In DNA form, the CDR3 reads TGTGCCAGCTCATCTACTAGGGGGCTCACCGGGGAGCTGTTTTTT. Translation: CASSSTRGLTGELFF.

The chain carries TRBV2 and TRBJ1-1; 9 positions agree with TRBD1. The CDR3 runs 16 residues. V lost 6 bases to trimming and J lost 7 bases; unmatched junction nucleotides: 15. Germline values: CDR1 SNHLY, CDR2 FYNNEI. This CDR3 reads CASSDYSAGDRDEAFF. The CDR3 DNA reads TGTGCCAGCAGCGATTATTCAGCAGGGGACAGGGATGAAGCTTTCTTT.

A few counts support this clone. The chain employs TRBV30 and TRBJ1-2; 7 nucleotides agree with TRBD1. CDR1 is GTSNPN, CDR2 SVGIG, per germline (reference sequence). The V segment lost 3 bases and the J segment 6 bases; nucleotides outside the gene matches: 13. The CDR3 covers 15 residues. The CDR3 sequence is CAWRSYRGRRHGYTF. CDR3 DNA: TGTGCCTGGAGGTCTTACAGGGGCCGGCGGCATGGCTACACCTTC.